These 14 T cell receptor beta chains originate from one sample sequenced in a study of cytomegalovirus exposure and HLA in healthy donors. The primer mix had 60 Vbeta and 13 Jbeta primers. Using immunoSEQ multiplex PCR, the repertoire was profiled, and TCRdb retains in-frame clones only, with some absent. In the table there are about 140,000 clones, approximately 80% of which are singletons. Sequenced input: PBMCs. The receptors were gathered from a man in his fifties in good health and CMV-seronegative.

This clone was picked up one time. V gene TRBV18 combines with J gene TRBJ1-2, with a possible D match to TRBD1 (6 bases). CDR3 length equals 15 residues. The V end was cut by 3 bases, the J end by 1 base, with 12 bases between. Germline CDR1 and CDR2: KGHSH and LQKENI. The CDR3 loop reads CASSPPSDSNYGYTF. CDR3 bases: TGTGCCAGCTCACCTCCCTCGGACAGTAACTATGGCTACACCTTC.

J is TRBJ2-1 and V is TRBV6-4; 10 bases match TRBD1. The CDR3 extends over 15 amino acids. CDR1 is MRHNA and CDR2 is SNTAGT in the germline V gene. V was clipped by 4 bases and J by 2 bases; unmatched bases: 2. CDR3 protein: CASSAGTGAYNEQFF. As DNA, the CDR3 is TGTGCCAGCAGTGCCGGGACAGGGGCCTACAATGAGCAGTTCTTC.

This chain joins TRBV29-1 and TRBJ2-2; D may be TRBD2 (6 bases). This CDR3 spans 13 amino acids. The V and J ends lost 6 bases and 2 bases respectively, with 10 bases between them. Looked up from germline, CDR1 is SQVTM and CDR2 is ANQGSEA. This CDR3 reads CSVGTLNTGELFF. The CDR3 DNA sequence: TGCAGCGTGGGGACTTTAAACACCGGGGAGCTGTTTTTT.

This chain links TRBV28 with TRBJ1-2; the D gene is possibly TRBD1 (6 bases). Trimming left V 2 bases short and J 10 bases short, with 17 bases between. The CDR3 is made up of 14 amino acids. Per germline, CDR1 MDHEN and CDR2 SYDVKM. The CDR3 region has the DNA TGTGCCAGCAGTTTAGGTGGACAGCGTACGTCCTACACCTTC. It is translated as CASSLGGQRTSYTF.

The chain combines TRBV29-1 with TRBJ2-7; D perhaps matches TRBD1 (6 bases). The V gene lost 4 bases and the J gene lost 3 bases, with 10 bases spanning the gap. Germline values: CDR1 SQVTM, CDR2 ANQGSEA. There are 12 residues in the CDR3. This CDR3 reads CSVGPDSYEQYF. CDR3 DNA sequence: TGCAGCGTTGGGCCGGACAGCTACGAGCAGTACTTC.

The chain combines TRBV25-1 with TRBJ2-3; 9 nucleotides align to TRBD1. There are 14 residues in the CDR3. Germline V lookup: CDR1 MGHDK, CDR2 SYGVNS. V trimming: 6 bases; J trimming: 2 bases; junction bases outside the gene matches: 3. CDR3: CASRGQGLTDTQYF. Here the CDR3 DNA reads TGTGCCAGCAGGGGACAGGGACTCACAGATACGCAGTATTTT.

The rearrangement links TRBV5-1 to TRBJ1-1; D unclear. The CDR3 spans 16 residues. Trimming took off 0 bases at V and 5 bases at J, with 17 bases between the two ends. Looked up from germline, CDR1 is SGHRS and CDR2 is YFSETQ. CDR3 sequence: CASSLAENRVGTEAFF. CDR3 DNA: TGCGCCAGCAGCTTGGCGGAGAACCGAGTTGGAACTGAAGCTTTCTTT.

V is TRBV7-9 and J is TRBJ2-5; possibly TRBD2 for D (6 bases). CDR1 and CDR2 from the germline V gene are SEHNR and FQNEAQ (reference sequence). V lost 5 bases, J lost 4 bases, and 17 bases lay in between. The CDR3 is 15 residues long. The CDR3 sequence: CASSPSSGAGETQYF. The CDR3 nucleotides read TGTGCCAGCAGCCCAAGTAGCGGAGCCGGAGAGACCCAGTACTTC.

To note about this clone: At one of its ends the junction is not consistent with the germline gene, which may arise from a read error. The V gene is TRBV7-9, the J gene TRBJ1-2, with 7 bases aligning to TRBD1. The CDR3 consists of 15 residues. Germline CDR1 and CDR2: SEHNR and FQNEAQ (reference sequence). The DNA for the CDR3 is TGTTCCAGCAGCTTGCCCGGACAGGAGAACTATGGCTACACCTTC. It yields the protein CSSSLPGQENYGYTF.

This clone was seen only a few times. V gene TRBV4-1 combines with J gene TRBJ1-4; D possibly corresponds to TRBD1 (6 bases). The length of the CDR3 is 16 residues. V dropped 1 base and J dropped 0 bases, with 9 bases sitting between them. Per germline, CDR1 MGHRA and CDR2 YSYEKL. CDR3 sequence reads: CASSQVYRATNEKLFF. The CDR3 DNA follows: TGCGCCAGCAGCCAAGTTTACAGGGCAACTAATGAAAAACTGTTTTTT.

The chain employs TRBV18 and TRBJ2-1; TRBD1 is a possible D gene (6 bases). Germline-derived CDR1 and CDR2 are KGHSH and LQKENI. This CDR3 has 15 amino acids. Trimming left V 3 bases short and J 3 bases short, with 12 bases between. CDR3 residues: CASSPRTDFYNEQFF. CDR3 DNA sequence: TGTGCCAGCTCACCCCGGACAGACTTCTACAATGAGCAGTTCTTC.

CDR3 loop: CARLSGLTDTQYF. The CDR3 coding sequence is TGTGCCCGCCTGTCCGGACTCACAGATACGCAGTATTTT. V gene TRBV6-5 combines with J gene TRBJ2-3, with D maybe TRBD2 (5 bases). Per the germline V gene, CDR1 is MNHEY and CDR2 is SVGAGI. The CDR3 sequence is 13 residues long. V lost 11 bases, J lost 2 bases, and 14 bases lay in between.

The genes are TRBV4-2 and TRBJ2-1, with 9 bases matching TRBD2. J lost 14 bases, V lost 4 bases, and 18 bases had no gene match. CDR1 is LGHNA, CDR2 YNFKEQ, per germline. This CDR3 region has 16 residues. CDR3 sequence: CASSPQSGRTPYWEFF. The CDR3 region has the DNA TGTGCCAGCAGCCCCCAAAGCGGGAGGACCCCGTATTGGGAGTTCTTC.

This chain links TRBV28 with TRBJ2-2; 11 bases line up with TRBD1. V was clipped by 5 bases and J by 5 bases; unmatched bases: 1. Per germline, CDR1 MDHEN and CDR2 SYDVKM. The CDR3 runs 14 residues. CDR3 sequence (DNA): TGTGCCAGCAGTGGGACAGGGGGGACCGGGGAGCTGTTTTTT. Its translation: CASSGTGGTGELFF.